This TCR beta chain was identified during a study of breast tumors, draining lymph nodes, adjacent tissues. TCRdb processed the multiplex PCR reads anew with MiXCR; each CDR3 protein has one entry. The repertoire holds approximately 90,000 distinct CDR3 sequences, with about 27% as singletons. Breast cancer patients provided tissue from their axillary draining lymph nodes. Many counts were recorded for this clonotype. Its target is not known. V dropped 3 bases and J dropped 7; count of bases not matched to a gene: 9. The CDR3 loop spans 16 amino acids. Germline CDR1 SGDLS, CDR2 YYNGEE. Study findings and constraints: Compared with basal-like, luminal-like tumors shared significantly more repertoire with nontumor tissue. Tumor repertoires ranked between lymph nodes and nontumor tissue in diversity, with V and J gene preferences.

The specimen sequenced was axillary lymph node tissue. The TCR was taken from a female donor with breast cancer. Some clones in this sample may be carry-over from other donors' samples. V gene TRBV9 combines with J gene TRBJ2-5; 13 bases agree with TRBD2. Written as DNA, the CDR3 is TGTGCCAGCAGCGACTGGACTAGCGGGAGAAGAGGGACCCAGTACTTC. This encodes CASSDWTSGRRGTQYF.